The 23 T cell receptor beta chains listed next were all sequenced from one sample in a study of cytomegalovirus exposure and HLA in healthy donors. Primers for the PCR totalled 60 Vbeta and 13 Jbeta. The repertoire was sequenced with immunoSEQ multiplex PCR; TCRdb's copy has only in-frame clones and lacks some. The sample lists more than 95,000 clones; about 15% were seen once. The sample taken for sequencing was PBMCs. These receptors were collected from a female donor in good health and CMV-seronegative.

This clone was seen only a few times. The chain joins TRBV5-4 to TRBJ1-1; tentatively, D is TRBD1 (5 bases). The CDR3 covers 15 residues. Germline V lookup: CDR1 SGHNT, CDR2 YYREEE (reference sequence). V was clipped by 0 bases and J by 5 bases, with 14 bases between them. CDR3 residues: CASSLGQLVRTEAFF. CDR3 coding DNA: TGTGCCAGCAGCTTGGGACAGCTAGTAAGGACTGAAGCTTTCTTT.

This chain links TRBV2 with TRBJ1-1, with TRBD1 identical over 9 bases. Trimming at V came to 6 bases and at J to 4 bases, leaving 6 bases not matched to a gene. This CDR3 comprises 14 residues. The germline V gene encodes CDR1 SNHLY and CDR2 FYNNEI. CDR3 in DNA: TGTGCCAGCAGAGAGGGGGACAGGGTCACTGAAGCTTTCTTT. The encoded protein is CASREGDRVTEAFF.

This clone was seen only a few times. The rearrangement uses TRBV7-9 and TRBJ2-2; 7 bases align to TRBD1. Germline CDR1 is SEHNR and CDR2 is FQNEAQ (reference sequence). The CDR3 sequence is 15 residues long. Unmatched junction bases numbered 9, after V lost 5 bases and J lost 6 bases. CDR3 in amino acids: CASSLTWQGAGELFF. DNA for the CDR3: TGTGCCAGCAGCCTAACGTGGCAGGGGGCCGGGGAGCTGTTTTTT.

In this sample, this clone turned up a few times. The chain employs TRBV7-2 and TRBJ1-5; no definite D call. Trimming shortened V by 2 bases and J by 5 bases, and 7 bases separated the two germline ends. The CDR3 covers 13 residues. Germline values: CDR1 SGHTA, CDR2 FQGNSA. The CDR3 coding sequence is TGTGCCAGCAGCTTAAGTTCGGATCAGCCCCAGCATTTT. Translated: CASSLSSDQPQHF.

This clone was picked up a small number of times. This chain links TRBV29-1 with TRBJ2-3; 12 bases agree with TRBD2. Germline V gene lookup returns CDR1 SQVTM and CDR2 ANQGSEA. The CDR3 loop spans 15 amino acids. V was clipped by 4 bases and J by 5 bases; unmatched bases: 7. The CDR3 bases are TGCAGCGTTGCTAATCTAGCGGGGGGGCGAGATACGCAGTATTTT. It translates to CSVANLAGGRDTQYF.

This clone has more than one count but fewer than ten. Here the CDR3 reads CASSYRVTQYF. CDR3 bases: TGTGCCAGCAGTTACCGGGTAACGCAGTATTTT. This chain connects TRBV6-6 to TRBJ2-3; D is unclear. Looked up from germline, CDR1 is MNHNY and CDR2 is SVGAGI (reference sequence). V lost 2 bases and J 9 bases, leaving 6 bases between the germline ends. The CDR3 extends over 11 amino acids.

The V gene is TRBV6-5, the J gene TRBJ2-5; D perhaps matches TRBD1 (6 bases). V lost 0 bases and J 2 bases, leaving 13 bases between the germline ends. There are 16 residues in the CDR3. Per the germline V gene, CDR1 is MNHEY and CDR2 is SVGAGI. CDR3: CASSYSPGDLQETQYF. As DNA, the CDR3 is TGTGCCAGCAGTTACTCACCAGGGGATTTACAAGAGACCCAGTACTTC.

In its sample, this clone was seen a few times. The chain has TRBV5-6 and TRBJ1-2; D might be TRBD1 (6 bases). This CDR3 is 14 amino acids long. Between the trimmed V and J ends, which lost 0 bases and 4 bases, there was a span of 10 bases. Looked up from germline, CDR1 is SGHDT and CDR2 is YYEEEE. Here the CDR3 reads CASSLADRSYGYTF. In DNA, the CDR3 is TGTGCCAGCAGCTTGGCCGACAGGAGCTATGGCTACACCTTC.

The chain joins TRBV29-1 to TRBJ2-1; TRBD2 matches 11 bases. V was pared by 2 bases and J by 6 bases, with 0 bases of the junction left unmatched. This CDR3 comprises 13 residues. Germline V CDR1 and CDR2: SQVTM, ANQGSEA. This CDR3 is CSVELAGGNEQFF. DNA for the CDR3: TGCAGCGTTGAACTAGCGGGGGGCAATGAGCAGTTCTTC.

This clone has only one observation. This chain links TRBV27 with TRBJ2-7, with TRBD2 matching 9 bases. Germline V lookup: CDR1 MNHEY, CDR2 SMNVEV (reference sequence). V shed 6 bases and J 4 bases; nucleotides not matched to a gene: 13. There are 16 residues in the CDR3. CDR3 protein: CASRIPAGSGRYEQYF. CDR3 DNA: TGTGCCAGCAGAATACCCGCGGGGAGCGGGAGGTACGAGCAGTACTTC.

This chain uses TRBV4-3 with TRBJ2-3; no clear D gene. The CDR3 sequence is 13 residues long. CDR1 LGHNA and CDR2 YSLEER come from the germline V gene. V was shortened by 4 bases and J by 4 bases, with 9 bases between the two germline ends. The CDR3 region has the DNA TGCGCCAGCAGCCCGAGCCAAGCAGATACGCAGTATTTT. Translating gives CASSPSQADTQYF.

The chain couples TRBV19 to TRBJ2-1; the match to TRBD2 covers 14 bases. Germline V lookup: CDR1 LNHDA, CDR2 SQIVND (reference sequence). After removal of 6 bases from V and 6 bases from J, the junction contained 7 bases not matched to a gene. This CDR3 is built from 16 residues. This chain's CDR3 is CASSRRLAGGPNEQFF. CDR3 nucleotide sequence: TGTGCCAGTAGCCGGCGACTAGCGGGAGGGCCCAATGAGCAGTTCTTC.

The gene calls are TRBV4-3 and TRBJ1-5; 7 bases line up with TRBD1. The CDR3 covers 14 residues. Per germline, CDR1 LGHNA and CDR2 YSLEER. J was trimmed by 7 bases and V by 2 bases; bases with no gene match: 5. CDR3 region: CASSQNTGAQPQHF. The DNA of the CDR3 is TGCGCCAGCAGCCAAAACACAGGGGCCCAGCCCCAGCATTTT.

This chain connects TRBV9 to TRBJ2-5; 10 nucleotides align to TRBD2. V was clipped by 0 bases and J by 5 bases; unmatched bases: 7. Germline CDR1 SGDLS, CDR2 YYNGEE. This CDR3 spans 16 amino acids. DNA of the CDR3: TGTGCCAGCAGCGTAGGGTCTAGCGGGGGTATCGAGACCCAGTACTTC. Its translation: CASSVGSSGGIETQYF. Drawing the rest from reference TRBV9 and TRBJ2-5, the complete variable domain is DSGVTQTPKHLITATGQRVTLRCSPRSGDLSVYWYQQSLDQGLQFLIQYYNGEERAKGNILERFSAQQFPDLHSELNLSSLELGDSALYFCASSVGSSGGIETQYFGPGTRLLVL.

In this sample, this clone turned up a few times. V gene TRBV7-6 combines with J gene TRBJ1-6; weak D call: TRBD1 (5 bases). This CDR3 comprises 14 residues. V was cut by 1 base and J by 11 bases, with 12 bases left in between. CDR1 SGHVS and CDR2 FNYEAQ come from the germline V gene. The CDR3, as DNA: TGTGCCAGCAGCTTAGGGACCGGGGGTCCACCCCTCCACTTT. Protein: CASSLGTGGPPLHF.

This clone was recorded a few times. The CDR3 nucleotides read TGTGCCAGCAGCTTGGCGGGACTAGCGCCGACAGATGAGCAGTTCTTC. Translation: CASSLAGLAPTDEQFF. The chain links TRBV5-4 to TRBJ2-1; 10 bases fit TRBD2. With 0 bases clipped from V and 8 bases from J, the junction kept 8 bases outside the gene matches. Germline V lookup: CDR1 SGHNT, CDR2 YYREEE (reference sequence). This CDR3 comprises 16 residues.

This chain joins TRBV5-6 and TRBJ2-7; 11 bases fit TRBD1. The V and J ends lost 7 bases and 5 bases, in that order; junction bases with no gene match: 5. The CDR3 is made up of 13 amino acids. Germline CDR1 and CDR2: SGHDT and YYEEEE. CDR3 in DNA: TGTGCCAGCGAGGACAGGGGGCACGACGAGCAGTACTTC. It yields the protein CASEDRGHDEQYF.

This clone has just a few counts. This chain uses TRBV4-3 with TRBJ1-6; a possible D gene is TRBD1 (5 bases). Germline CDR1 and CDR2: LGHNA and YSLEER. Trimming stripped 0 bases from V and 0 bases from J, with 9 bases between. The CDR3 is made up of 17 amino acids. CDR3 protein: CASSQDTGGSYNSPLHF. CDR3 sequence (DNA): TGCGCCAGCAGCCAAGATACAGGTGGCTCCTATAATTCACCCCTCCACTTT.

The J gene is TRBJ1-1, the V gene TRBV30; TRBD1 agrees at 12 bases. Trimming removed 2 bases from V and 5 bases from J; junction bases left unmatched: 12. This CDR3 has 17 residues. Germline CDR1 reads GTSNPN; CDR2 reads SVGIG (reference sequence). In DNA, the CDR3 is TGTGCCTGGAGTCATGGGACAGGGGGCATTAGGGAGACTGAAGCTTTCTTT. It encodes CAWSHGTGGIRETEAFF.

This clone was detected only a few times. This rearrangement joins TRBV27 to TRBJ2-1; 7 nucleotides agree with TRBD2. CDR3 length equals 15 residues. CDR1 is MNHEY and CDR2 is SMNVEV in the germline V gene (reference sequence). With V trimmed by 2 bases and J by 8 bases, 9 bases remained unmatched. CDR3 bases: TGTGCCAGCAGTTTACGGACTAGTGGTTTGGATGAGCAGTTCTTC. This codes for CASSLRTSGLDEQFF.

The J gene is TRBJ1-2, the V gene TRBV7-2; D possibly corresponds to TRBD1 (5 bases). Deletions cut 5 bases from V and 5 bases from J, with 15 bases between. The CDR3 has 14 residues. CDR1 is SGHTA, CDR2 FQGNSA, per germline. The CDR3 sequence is CASSPSFQGYGYTF. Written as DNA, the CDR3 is TGTGCCAGCAGCCCAAGCTTCCAGGGATATGGCTACACCTTC.

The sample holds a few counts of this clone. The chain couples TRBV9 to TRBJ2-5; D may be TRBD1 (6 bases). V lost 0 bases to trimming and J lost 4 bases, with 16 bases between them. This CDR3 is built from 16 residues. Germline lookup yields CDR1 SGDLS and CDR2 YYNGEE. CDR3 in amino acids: CASSVDRDNPGETQYF. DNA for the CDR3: TGTGCCAGCAGCGTAGACCGGGACAACCCTGGAGAGACCCAGTACTTC.

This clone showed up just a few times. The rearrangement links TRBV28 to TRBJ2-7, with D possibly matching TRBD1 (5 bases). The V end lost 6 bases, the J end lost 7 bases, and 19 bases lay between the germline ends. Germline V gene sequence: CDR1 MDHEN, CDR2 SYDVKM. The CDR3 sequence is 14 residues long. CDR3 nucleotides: TGTGCCAGCAGGCCTCAGGGCTCCCTGGGGGAGCAGTACTTC. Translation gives CASRPQGSLGEQYF.